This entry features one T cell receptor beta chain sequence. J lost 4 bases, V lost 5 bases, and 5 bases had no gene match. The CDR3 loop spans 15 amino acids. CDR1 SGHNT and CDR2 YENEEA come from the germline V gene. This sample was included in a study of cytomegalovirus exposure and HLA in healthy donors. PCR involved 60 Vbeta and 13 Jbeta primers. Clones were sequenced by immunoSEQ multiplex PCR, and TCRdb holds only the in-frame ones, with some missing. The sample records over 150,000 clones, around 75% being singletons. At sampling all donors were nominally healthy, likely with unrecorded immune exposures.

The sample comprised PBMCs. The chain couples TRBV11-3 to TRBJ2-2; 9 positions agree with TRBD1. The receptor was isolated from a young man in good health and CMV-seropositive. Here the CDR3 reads CASSPGTGSTGELFF. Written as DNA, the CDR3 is TGTGCCAGCAGCCCCGGGACAGGGAGCACCGGGGAGCTGTTTTTT.